A single sample gave rise to the 20 T cell receptor beta chains below, sequenced in a study of monozygotic twins with inflammatory bowel disease (dated by TCRdb to between 2019 and 2020). Libraries were prepared through 5' RACE. TCRdb lists the instrument as Illumina HiSeq 2500. Each CDR3 protein sequence appears as one entry after TCRdb reprocessed the reads, and no DNA is included. This sample's table lists about 380,000 distinct CDR3 sequences. Roughly 2.6% of the sample goes to the ten largest clones. The sequenced sample consisted of blood. These receptors were obtained from a human donor with ulcerative colitis or Crohn's disease, or a healthy co-twin of an affected twin (not recorded which).

The rearrangement links TRBV7-2 to TRBJ1-1; TCRdb calls TRBD1, which cannot be checked without DNA. Germline V gene data show CDR1 as SGHTA and CDR2 as FQGNSA. The CDR3 runs 12 residues. The CDR3 reads CASSTGYTEAFF.

The chain links TRBV18 to TRBJ2-1. The length of the CDR3 is 16 residues. In germline, CDR1 is KGHSH, CDR2 LQKENI. The CDR3 here is CASSPPLRRDQLEQFF.

The chain carries TRBV7-2 and TRBJ2-7; no DNA is available, so the TRBD2 call from TCRdb remains unchecked. CDR1 is SGHTA, CDR2 FQGNSA, per germline. This CDR3 has 17 residues. The CDR3 here is CASSNPGLAGGGYEQYF.

V usage is TRBV4-3 and J usage is TRBJ1-1. The CDR3 is made up of 18 amino acids. Per the germline V gene, CDR1 is LGHNA and CDR2 is YSLEER. The CDR3 spells CASSQERRVIMPDTEAFF.

V is TRBV5-1 and J is TRBJ1-1; the TCRdb call, TRBD1, lacks DNA for checking. The germline V gene encodes CDR1 SGHRS and CDR2 YFSETQ. This CDR3 contains 15 residues. The CDR3 sequence: CASSTDRGSYSEAFF.

This chain links TRBV14 with TRBJ2-1; TCRdb indicates TRBD1, and absent DNA this call remains unverified. The germline V gene has CDR1 SGHDN and CDR2 FVKESK. CDR3 size: 14 residues. CDR3 amino acids: CASSPFQGSNEQFF.

The chain employs TRBV29-1 and TRBJ1-1. The CDR3 loop spans 15 amino acids. Germline CDR1 is SQVTM and CDR2 is ANQGSEA. CDR3 residues: CSVGRTFSADTEAFF.

V and J are TRBV7-2 and TRBJ1-5. The CDR3 is 15 amino acids. CDR1 SGHTA and CDR2 FQGNSA come from the germline V gene. CDR3 sequence reads: CASSPTTGGNQPQHF.

V and J are TRBV9 and TRBJ2-5; TCRdb's D call of TRBD2 is untestable without DNA. Germline assignment: CDR1 SGDLS and CDR2 YYNGEE. The CDR3 has 16 amino acids. The CDR3 here is CASSDYGLAGKETQYF. Based on the CDR3 plus reference TRBV9 and TRBJ2-5, the full variable domain is DSGVTQTPKHLITATGQRVTLRCSPRSGDLSVYWYQQSLDQGLQFLIQYYNGEERAKGNILERFSAQQFPDLHSELNLSSLELGDSALYFCASSDYGLAGKETQYFGPGTRLLVL.

This chain connects TRBV11-2 to TRBJ1-6; TCRdb returns TRBD1, unconfirmable since there is no DNA. The germline V gene has CDR1 SGHAT and CDR2 FQNNGV. This CDR3 comprises 13 residues. CDR3 sequence: CASSRTDNSPLHF.

This chain links TRBV19 with TRBJ1-1. Germline lookup yields CDR1 LNHDA and CDR2 SQIVND (reference sequence). This CDR3 is 13 amino acids long. CDR3 region: CASSIWANTEAFF.

V gene TRBV5-1 combines with J gene TRBJ2-3; TCRdb names TRBD2, which stays unverified in the absence of DNA. Germline CDR1 and CDR2: SGHRS and YFSETQ. The CDR3 covers 19 residues. The CDR3: CASSFLPTSGRVQTDTQYF.

The CDR3 sequence is CSAPSGRIEAFF. The rearrangement uses TRBV20-1 and TRBJ1-1. CDR3 length equals 12 residues. Per germline, CDR1 DFQATT and CDR2 SNEGSKA (reference sequence).

The chain employs TRBV9 and TRBJ2-1; the D call of TRBD1 rests on TCRdb alone, since no DNA is present to check it. In germline, CDR1 is SGDLS, CDR2 YYNGEE. The CDR3 extends over 15 amino acids. CDR3 sequence reads: CASSGGTGHYNEQFF.

This chain uses TRBV18 with TRBJ1-4; TCRdb returns TRBD1, unconfirmable since there is no DNA. From germline, CDR1 is KGHSH and CDR2 LQKENI. There are 15 residues in the CDR3. The CDR3 loop is CASSPRTQGGEKLFF.

This sequence joins TRBV7-9 and TRBJ2-7. The CDR3 spans 14 residues. CDR1 is SEHNR, CDR2 FQNEAQ, per germline (reference sequence). The CDR3 sequence: CASSSVEDSYEQYF.

The gene calls are TRBV2 and TRBJ2-7. Germline V lookup: CDR1 SNHLY, CDR2 FYNNEI. The CDR3 consists of 12 residues. The CDR3 loop reads CAGSGQGGEQYF.

The chain employs TRBV5-5 and TRBJ2-1; TCRdb's D gene call, TRBD2, goes unchecked for lack of DNA. This CDR3 spans 15 amino acids. Germline V lookup: CDR1 SGHKS, CDR2 YYEKEE (reference sequence). The CDR3 here is CASSLNPSISDEQFF.

The rearrangement uses TRBV6-1 and TRBJ2-2. The CDR3 runs 13 residues. In germline, CDR1 is MNHNS, CDR2 SASEGT. CDR3 loop: CASKERNTGELFF.

The chain uses TRBV13 and TRBJ2-2. There are 15 residues in the CDR3. CDR1 is PRHDT, CDR2 FYEKMQ, per germline (reference sequence). The CDR3 reads CASSLRLSNTGELFF. Full variable domain (remainder filled in from reference TRBV13 and TRBJ2-2): AAGVIQSPRHLIKEKRETATLKCYPIPRHDTVYWYQQGPGQDPQFLISFYEKMQSDKGSIPDRFSAQQFSDYHSELNMSSLELGDSALYFCASSLRLSNTGELFFGEGSRLTVL.